This T cell receptor beta chain was identified during a study of cytomegalovirus exposure and HLA in healthy donors (dated by TCRdb to 2015 to 2018). At the level of the whole study: An earlier analysis of some 550 of the donors reported more than 250 Gb of sequence data and 100 million to 140 million unique TCR beta sequences from about 179 million T cells. An early release that covered approximately 600 HLA-typed donors contained approximately 290 gigabases of sequencing data and approximately 85 million unique TCR sequences. Of the 300 to 500 genotyped donors, less than 85% were placed in the genetic ancestry cluster associated with self-reported Caucasian donors. The study was designed to test whether signatures of past pathogen exposure could be identified by cataloging public T cell receptors. The study used immunosequencing to profile the T cell repertoires of more than 650 subjects and linked those repertoires to cytomegalovirus serostatus. Along with the roughly 710-subject first cohort, a separate validation cohort of more than 90 different subjects was used. To predict cytomegalovirus infection status, the study combined high-throughput TCR immunosequencing, statistical association of individual TCRs with disease status, and machine learning. In a later analysis, previously published TCR beta repertoires from 550 to 700 donors were re-analyzed and high-resolution HLA genotyping was added so that TCR occurrence patterns could be studied. Rather than drawing on any new phenotypic data, the later analysis identified candidate immune exposures from TCR beta sequences and the way those sequences occurred across donors. An earlier analysis of around 580 of the donors used high-throughput TCR beta sequencing to judge whether each TCR beta V gene segment behaved as functional or pseudogenic. Donor age, sex, ethnicity and CMV serostatus were compiled alongside the repertoire data. Genome-wide SNP genotypes for about 60% of the roughly 670 donors were used in a later genetic analysis, which treated that subset as a discovery cohort. Every discovery cohort repertoire had been produced on one sequencing platform. Both class I and class II loci were covered by HLA typing, at four-digit resolution. The number of donors typed differed by locus, with roughly 629-640 for A, B, C, DRB1 and DQB1, approximately 500 for DQA1, 600 to 610 for DPA1, and 400 to 490 for DPB1. About five DR-DQ haplotypes were handled as single units for association and clustering because linkage in the cohort was strong. Among about 400 genotyped donors of the cohort, an average of around 220,000 unique TCR beta nucleotide sequences was sequenced per donor, of which about 20% were non-productive.

Study-level results and caveats: The authors suggested that the approach could potentially be generalized to other disease states and immunological phenotypes. Immune exposure information for the cohort was limited to CMV serostatus. In a later genetic analysis, fewer N-insertions in productive TCRs were reported among donors in an Asian-associated ancestry cluster than the 666-donor mean. A later analysis found that TCR association rates varied across HLA loci, with DRB1 alleles showing the most associated TCRs and HLA-C alleles the fewest. In a later analysis, some 18,000 TCR beta sequences were associated with specific HLA alleles at a false discovery rate of 0.05. In this cohort, only TCR beta chains were sequenced, and detectable features were limited by the absence of alpha or paired-chain data. HLA typing was unavailable for some donors at each locus, so association tests used only the typed subset. In an earlier analysis of more than 450 of the donors, most TCR beta V segments were observed in productive rearrangements about 87% or about 30% of the time, broadly matching IMGT annotations. A total of 150 to 200 TCR beta chains were listed by the study as associated with cytomegalovirus. An association between a missense DCLRE1C variant and V-gene and J-gene trimming of TCR beta chains was found in a later genetic analysis and replicated in an independent cohort. Because counts were too low, more than 15 rarely observed V segments, including chromosome 9 orphons, were left out of the earlier analysis of approximately 500 of the donors. Presence/absence analyses assumed roughly uniform sequencing depth across donors, an assumption that may not hold. Correlated functional status among segregating V segments might be attributable to linkage disequilibrium, but an unknown experimental factor could not be ruled out. While some public TCRs were present in many individuals, most TCR sequences turned up only very rarely across donors. A cluster of highly shared sequence variants was judged likely to represent a technical artifact of the sequencing pipeline. A further reported finding was that TCR beta sequences accurately predicted the HLA-A and HLA-B alleles for most subjects in the first cohort. Because the 87-base-pair reads could not distinguish some IMGT-functional V segments, including TRBV6-2 and TRBV6-3, those segments were excluded. Strong co-occurrence of HLA alleles, especially DR and DQ, made assigning TCR associations to individual alleles difficult. Compared with equally common non-associated chains, HLA-associated TCR beta chains in a later analysis were more clonally expanded and had lower generation probabilities. In both the original and validation cohorts, the classifier was reported to diagnose cytomegalovirus status with high specificity and sensitivity. Most CMV-associated TCR beta chains appeared to be HLA-restricted in a later analysis, and the HLA associations seemed to be driven largely by CMV exposure. In a later analysis, several top co-occurrence clusters were reported to appear linked to parvovirus B19, influenza, CMV and Epstein-Barr virus. A few of the identified cytomegalovirus-associated TCR beta chains were confirmed in vitro to be specific for cytomegalovirus antigens.

The cohort consisted of 670 or so healthy bone marrow donors. At the time of sampling, every cohort member was nominally healthy, though immune exposures that went unrecorded were likely present. The donor was CMV seropositive and belonged to the group of 250 to 300 seropositive cohort members. Every donor gave a peripheral blood sample, and the peripheral blood mononuclear cells from that sample were used for TCR beta sequencing. The Qiagen DNeasy Blood Extraction Kit was used to extract genomic DNA from the blood cell samples. This clone occurred a few times. It lacks a known antigen. Base quality data are lacking; no much larger clone is found one base away. Libraries were built with the immunoSEQ multiplex PCR assay. For the multiplex PCR, a mixture combining 60 forward primers for TCR Vbeta segments and 13 reverse primers for TCR Jbeta segments was used. Amplification of the CDR3 region of rearranged TCR beta genes was performed with a multiplex PCR assay on genomic DNA. On the Illumina HiSeq System, the amplified TCR beta libraries were sequenced as 87-base-pair reads. The study's own analysis went as follows. A later analysis counted 75 million to 100 million unique TCR beta chains across the approximately 700 repertoires, and around 9.9 million of these chains were shared by at least two donors. Raw reads were error-corrected and collapsed into unique sequences by a nearest-neighbor algorithm in which closely related sequences were merged to remove PCR and sequencing errors. V, D and J gene segments were assigned by aligning CDR3 sequences to IMGT reference sequences. Each retained sequence needed at least a six-nucleotide match to both a V gene segment and a J gene segment. Rearrangements were classified as productive when the CDR3 lacked stop codons and remained in frame with V and J, and all other rearrangements were classified as non-productive. Following IMGT convention, CDR3 was defined as the stretch from the second conserved V-encoded cysteine up to the conserved J-encoded phenylalanine. The earlier analysis of roughly 590 of the donors excluded sequences that lacked an unambiguous match to a single V gene segment. In an earlier analysis of approximately 550 of the donors, V segments were called functional above 56.7% productive rearrangements and were called segregating when the between-donor standard deviation exceeded 5%. A statistical classification framework was built to diagnose cytomegalovirus status from the catalog of TCR beta chain sequences. In a later analysis, TCR nucleotide sequences were compared against IMGT/GENE-DB human TR gene sequences so that V and J genes could be assigned. In a later analysis, CDR3 sequences and most-parsimonious VDJ recombination scenarios were assigned using the TCRdist pipeline. In a later analysis, every TCR beta chain was defined by the combination of its CDR3 amino acid sequence and its V-gene family, and reads without a unique V-gene family were dropped. As a way to deal with suspected cross-contamination and a sequencing artifact, a later analysis dropped 450 to 700 nucleotide sequences that were highly shared and had low generation probability. In a later analysis, a clonal expansion index for each public chain was calculated from normalized within-repertoire ranks of inferred template counts. Generation probabilities in a later analysis came from a VDJ recombination model fitted to out-of-frame rearrangements, and those results were checked against IGoR. In a later analysis, hypergeometric tests were used to score TCR-TCR, TCR-HLA and TCR-CMV co-occurrence, with a repertoire-size bias correction applied to TCR pairs. A later analysis estimated false discovery rates by permuting HLA or CMV assignments 20 times. A later analysis grouped co-occurring TCRs with DBSCAN, adding TCRdist sequence similarity when clustering within HLA-allele-positive subsets. For co-occurrence clustering, repertoires with fewer than 30,000 or more than 120,000 public chains were excluded, along with about five repertoires with anomalous nucleotide sharing. Drawn from immuneACCESS, this table holds only the in-frame rearrangements with V and J called that TCRdb kept. Clones are partly lost; checked studies trace under half to an unresolved V gene and leave the rest unexplained. V and J calls and clone size are copied from that table; D and trimming were computed from the DNA. The sample table records over 150,000 clones; approximately 67% of these occur just once. The ten largest account for 4% to 5.5% of the sample.

Germline trimming amounts to 6 bases on V and 4 bases on J, with 10 as the count of junction bases outside the gene matches. The germline V gene (reference sequence) supplies CDR1 MNHEY and CDR2 SMNVEV. Inclusive of the bounding cysteine and phenylalanine, the CDR3 is 18 residues long. The read is trimmed to its CDR3 DNA, 54 bases read in frame from base 1. The receptor comes from a woman aged 18-29 years in good health and CMV-seropositive. The chain is made from TRBV27 and TRBJ1-6; 12 bases in the junction line up with TRBD1. The material sequenced was PBMCs. The DNA sequence follows: TGTGCCAGCAGGTCCGGGACAGGGGGCGCGGGATATAATTCACCCCTCCACTTT. Translation gives CASRSGTGGAGYNSPLHF.